The T cell receptor (beta chain) described here comes from a study of shared clonotypes between healthy human individuals. The CDR3 has 15 residues. V gave up 5 bases and J gave up 1 base, with 11 bases separating them. Looked up from germline, CDR1 is ENHRY and CDR2 is SYGVKD. Sequenced by immunoSEQ multiplex PCR; TCRdb stores in-frame clones only, minus some. Of approximately 980,000 clones in the sample, over 60% were seen once. The specimen was memory CD4+ T cells sorted from blood. Subset: CD45RA-negative fraction. The receptor was derived from a man aged 18 to 29 in good health. V usage is TRBV10-3 and J usage is TRBJ2-2, with D perhaps matching TRBD1 (5 bases). CDR3 in amino acids: CAISPSGMNTGELFF. Written as DNA, the CDR3 is TGTGCCATCAGTCCGTCAGGGATGAACACCGGGGAGCTGTTTTTT.